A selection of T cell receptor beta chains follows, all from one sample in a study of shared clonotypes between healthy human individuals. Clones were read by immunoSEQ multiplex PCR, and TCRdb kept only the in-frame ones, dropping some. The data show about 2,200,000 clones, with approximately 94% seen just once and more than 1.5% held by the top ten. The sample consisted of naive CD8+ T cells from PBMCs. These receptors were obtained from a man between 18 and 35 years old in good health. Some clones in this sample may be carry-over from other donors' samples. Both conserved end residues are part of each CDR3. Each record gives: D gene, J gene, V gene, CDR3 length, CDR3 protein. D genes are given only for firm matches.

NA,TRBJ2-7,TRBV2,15,CASSERREEAYEQYF
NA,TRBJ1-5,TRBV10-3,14,CATDDRRSNQPQHF
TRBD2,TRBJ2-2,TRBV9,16,CASSVVGEGNTGELFF
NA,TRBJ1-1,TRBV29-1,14,CSVAKGRGGTEAFF
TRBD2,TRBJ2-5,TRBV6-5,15,CASSLLAETPKTQYF
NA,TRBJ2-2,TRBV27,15,CASTWSVVGTGELFF
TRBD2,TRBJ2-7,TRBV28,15,CASSLGLAGDYEQYF
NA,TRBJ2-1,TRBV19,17,CASSIGAGSAAYNEQFF
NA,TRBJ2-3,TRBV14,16,CASSQVRGGSTDTQYF
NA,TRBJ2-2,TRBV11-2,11,CASSGNGELFF
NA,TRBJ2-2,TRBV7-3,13,CASSLLLTGELFF
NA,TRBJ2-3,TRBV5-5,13,CASNERVGNRGYF
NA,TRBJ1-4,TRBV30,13,CAWSVGSNEKLFF
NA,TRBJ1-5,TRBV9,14,CASSVDLGGQPQHF
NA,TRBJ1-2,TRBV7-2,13,CASSWTTNYGYTF
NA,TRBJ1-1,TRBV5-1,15,CASTSFRFEGAEAFF
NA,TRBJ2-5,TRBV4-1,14,CASSQGIRAETQYF
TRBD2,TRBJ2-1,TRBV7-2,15,CASSPLAGAWNEQFF
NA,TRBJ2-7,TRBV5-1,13,CASRGVLSYEQYF
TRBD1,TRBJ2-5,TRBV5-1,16,CASSPTGTGVQETQYF
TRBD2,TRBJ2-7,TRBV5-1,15,CASSVSAGGAYEQYF
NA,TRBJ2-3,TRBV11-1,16,CASSLGRWGTAYTQYF
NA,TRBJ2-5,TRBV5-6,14,CASSLVTLVETQYF
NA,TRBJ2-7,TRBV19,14,CASSPYGQLYEQYF
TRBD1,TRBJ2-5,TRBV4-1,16,CASSHLPGQGQETQYF
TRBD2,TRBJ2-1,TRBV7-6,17,CASSLGTSGSRGSEQFF
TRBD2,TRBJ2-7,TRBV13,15,CASSQTSGSPYEQYF
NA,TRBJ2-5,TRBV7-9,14,CASSPRARVETQYF
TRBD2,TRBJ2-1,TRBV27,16,CASSLIWGRAHNEQFF
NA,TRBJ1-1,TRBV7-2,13,CASSRDRFTEAFF
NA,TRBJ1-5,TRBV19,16,CASSMGFQGSNQPQHF
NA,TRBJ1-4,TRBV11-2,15,CASSSPPGPLLKLFF
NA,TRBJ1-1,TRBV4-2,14,CASSQPDLNTEAFF
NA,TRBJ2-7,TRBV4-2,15,CASSQAVGISYEQYF
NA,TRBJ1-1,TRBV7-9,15,CASSAVGGLNTEAFF
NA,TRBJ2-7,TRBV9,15,CASSPGELANYEQYF
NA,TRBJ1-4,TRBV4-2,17,CASSPPAREGGDEKLFF
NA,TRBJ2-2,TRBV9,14,CASSVSQVAGELFF
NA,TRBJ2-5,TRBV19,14,CASSIPGRQETQYF
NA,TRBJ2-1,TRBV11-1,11,CASSLKREQFF
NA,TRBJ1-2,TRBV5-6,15,CASSLRTGTIYGYTF
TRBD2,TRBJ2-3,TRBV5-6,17,CASSDYRLAGPRDTQYF
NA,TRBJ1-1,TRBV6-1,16,CASSEAPRGGGTEAFF
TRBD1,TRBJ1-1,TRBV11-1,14,CASSLRTGLTEAFF
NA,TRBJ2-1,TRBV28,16,CASSRILAPVDNEQFF
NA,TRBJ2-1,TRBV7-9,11,CASSARNEQFF
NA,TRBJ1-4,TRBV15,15,CATSRDRGYGEKLFF
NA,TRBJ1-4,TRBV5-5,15,CASRGVSGTNEKLFF
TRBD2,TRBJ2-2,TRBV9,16,CASSASRAGGIGELFF
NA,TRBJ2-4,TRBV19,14,CASSIVVGKNIQYF
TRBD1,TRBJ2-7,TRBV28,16,CASRTPGGQAYYEQYF
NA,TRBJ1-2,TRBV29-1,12,CSVVTGNYGYTF
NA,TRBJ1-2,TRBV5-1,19,CASSLASFFGYGNNYGYTF
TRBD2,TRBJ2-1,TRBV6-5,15,CASSFLAERYNEQFF
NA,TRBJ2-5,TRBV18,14,CASSPETSQETQYF
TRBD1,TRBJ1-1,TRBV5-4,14,CASSDRARGTEAFF